The source of this T cell receptor beta chain is a study of cytomegalovirus exposure and HLA in healthy donors. In the study overall: An early data release held about 85 million unique TCRs from HLA-typed donors.

Per the germline V gene, CDR1 is LNHDA and CDR2 is SQIVND (reference sequence). V was clipped by 1 base and J by 6 bases, with 8 bases between them. The CDR3 is 13 residues long. PCR employed 60 Vbeta and 13 Jbeta primers. Using immunoSEQ multiplex PCR, the repertoire was profiled, and TCRdb retains in-frame clones only, with some absent. The table lists tens of thousands of clones, under 70% of them singletons. The sequenced sample was PBMCs. The TCR originated in a woman between 50 and 59 years old in good health and CMV-seropositive. The rearrangement links TRBV19 to TRBJ2-3, with TRBD2 as a possible D gene (6 bases). CDR3 sequence reads: CASSIVGGDTQYF. The CDR3 region has the DNA TGTGCCAGTAGTATAGTCGGGGGTGATACGCAGTATTTT.